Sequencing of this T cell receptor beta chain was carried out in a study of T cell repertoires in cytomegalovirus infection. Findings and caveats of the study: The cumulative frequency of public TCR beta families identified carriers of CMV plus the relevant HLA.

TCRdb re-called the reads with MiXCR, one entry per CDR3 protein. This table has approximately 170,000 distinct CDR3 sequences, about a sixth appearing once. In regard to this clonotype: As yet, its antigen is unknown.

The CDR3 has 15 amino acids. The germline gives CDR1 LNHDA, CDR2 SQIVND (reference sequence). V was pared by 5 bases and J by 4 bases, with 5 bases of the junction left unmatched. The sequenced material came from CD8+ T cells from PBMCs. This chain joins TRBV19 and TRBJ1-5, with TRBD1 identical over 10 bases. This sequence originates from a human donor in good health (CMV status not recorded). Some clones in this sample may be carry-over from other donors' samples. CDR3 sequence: CASSSGTGENQPQHF. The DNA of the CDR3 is TGTGCCAGTAGTTCCGGGACAGGGGAAAATCAGCCCCAGCATTTT. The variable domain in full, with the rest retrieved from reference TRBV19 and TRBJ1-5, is DGGITQSPKYLFRKEGQNVTLSCEQNLNHDAMYWYRQDPGQGLRLIYYSQIVNDFQKGDIAEGYSVSREKKESFPLTVTSAQKNPTAFYLCASSSGTGENQPQHFGDGTRLSIL.